The sequence of this TCR beta chain was determined in a study of T cell repertoires in cytomegalovirus infection. Turning to the study itself: In public TCR beta signatures, there were indications of both CMV infection and matching HLA type.

Each CDR3 protein is one row after TCRdb ran MiXCR on the reads. In the table there are about 180,000 distinct CDR3 sequences, about a sixth of which are singletons. The germline V gene has CDR1 SGHVS and CDR2 FNYEAQ. Trimming took 3 bases from V and 7 from J; bases not matched to a gene: 6. This CDR3 comprises 15 residues. Concerning this clonotype: As yet, its antigen is unknown.

Overall study findings and caveats: Dominating the ex vivo response were TCR beta clonotypes that were CMV-specific and HLA-C-restricted. Carriers of CMV and the relevant HLA type were discriminated by public TCR beta frequency.

The J gene is TRBJ1-6, the V gene TRBV7-6, with TRBD1 matching 7 bases. The receptor comes from a human donor in good health (CMV status not recorded). Some clones in this sample may be carry-over from other donors' samples. The sequencing sample was made of CD8+ T cells from PBMCs. CDR3 region: CASSFTTGQNSPLHF. The CDR3 DNA sequence: TGTGCCAGCAGCTTCACGACAGGGCAAAATTCACCCCTCCACTTT.